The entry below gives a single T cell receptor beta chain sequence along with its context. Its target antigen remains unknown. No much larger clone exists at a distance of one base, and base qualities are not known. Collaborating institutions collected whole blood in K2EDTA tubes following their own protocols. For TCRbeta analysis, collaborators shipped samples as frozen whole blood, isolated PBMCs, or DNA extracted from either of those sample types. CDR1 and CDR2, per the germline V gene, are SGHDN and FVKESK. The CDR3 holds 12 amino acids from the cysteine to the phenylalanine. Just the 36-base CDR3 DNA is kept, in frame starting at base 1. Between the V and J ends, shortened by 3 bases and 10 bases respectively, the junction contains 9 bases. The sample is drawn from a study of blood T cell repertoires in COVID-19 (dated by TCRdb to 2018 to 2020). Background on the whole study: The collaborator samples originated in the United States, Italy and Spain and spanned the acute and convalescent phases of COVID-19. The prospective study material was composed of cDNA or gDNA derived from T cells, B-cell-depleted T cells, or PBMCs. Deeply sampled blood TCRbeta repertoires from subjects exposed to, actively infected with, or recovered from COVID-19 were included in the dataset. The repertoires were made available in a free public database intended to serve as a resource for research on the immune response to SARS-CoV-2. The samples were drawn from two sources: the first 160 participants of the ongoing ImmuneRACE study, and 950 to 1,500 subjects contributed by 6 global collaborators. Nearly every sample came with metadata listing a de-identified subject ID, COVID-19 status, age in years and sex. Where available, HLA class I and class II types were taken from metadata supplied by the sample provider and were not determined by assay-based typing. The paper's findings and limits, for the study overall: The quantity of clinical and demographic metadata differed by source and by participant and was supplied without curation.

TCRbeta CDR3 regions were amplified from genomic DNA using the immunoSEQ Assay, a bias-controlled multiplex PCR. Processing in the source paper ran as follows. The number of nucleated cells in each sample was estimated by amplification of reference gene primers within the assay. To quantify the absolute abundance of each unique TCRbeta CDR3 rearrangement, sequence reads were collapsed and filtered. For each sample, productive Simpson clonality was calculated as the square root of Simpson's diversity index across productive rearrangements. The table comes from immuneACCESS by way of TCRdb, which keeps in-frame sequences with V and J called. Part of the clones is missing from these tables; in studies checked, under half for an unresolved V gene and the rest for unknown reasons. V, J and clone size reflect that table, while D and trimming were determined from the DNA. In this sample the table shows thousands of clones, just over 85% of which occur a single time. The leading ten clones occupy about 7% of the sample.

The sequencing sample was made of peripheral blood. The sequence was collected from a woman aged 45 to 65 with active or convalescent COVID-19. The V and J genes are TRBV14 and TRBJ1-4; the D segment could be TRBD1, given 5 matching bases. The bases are TGTGCCAGCAGCCAGGACATGGGAAAACTGTTTTTT. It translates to CASSQDMGKLFF. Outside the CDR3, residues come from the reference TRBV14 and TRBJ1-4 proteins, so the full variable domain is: EAGVTQFPSHSVIEKGQTVTLRCDPISGHDNLYWYRRVMGKEIKFLLHFVKESKQDESGMPNNRFLAERTGGTYSTLKVQPAELEDSGVYFCASSQDMGKLFFGSGTQLSVL.